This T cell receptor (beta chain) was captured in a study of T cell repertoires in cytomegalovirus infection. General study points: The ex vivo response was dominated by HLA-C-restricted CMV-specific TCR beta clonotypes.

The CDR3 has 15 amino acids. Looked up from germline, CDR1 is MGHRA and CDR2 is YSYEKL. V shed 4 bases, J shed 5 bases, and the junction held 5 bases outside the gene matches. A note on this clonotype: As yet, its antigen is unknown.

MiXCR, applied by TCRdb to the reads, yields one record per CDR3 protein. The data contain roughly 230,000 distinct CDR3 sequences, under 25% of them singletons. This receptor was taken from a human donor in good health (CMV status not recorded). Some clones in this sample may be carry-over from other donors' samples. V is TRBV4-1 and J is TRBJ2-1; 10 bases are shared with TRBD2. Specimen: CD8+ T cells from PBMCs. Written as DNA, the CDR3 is TGCGCCAGCAGCCGGAGCGGGGGGGCGAACAATGAGCAGTTCTTC. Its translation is CASSRSGGANNEQFF.